The 25 T cell receptor beta chains listed next were all sequenced from one sample in a study of tumor and adjacent non-tumor tissue in lung cancer. A modified ARM-PCR protocol with three rounds of nested PCR amplified TCRbeta. TCRdb recomputed calls from the multiplex PCR reads with MiXCR, one row per CDR3 protein. The table includes 60,000 to 80,000 distinct CDR3 sequences, under 70% detected once. The template was RNA from unsorted bulk tissue. The normal lung tissue was taken more than 3 cm from the tumor edge. The sequencing input was distant non-tumor lung tissue. The receptors were gathered from a woman between 50 and 59 years old with non-small cell lung cancer.

The V gene is TRBV30, the J gene TRBJ1-3; weak D call: TRBD1 (6 bases). This CDR3 comprises 16 residues. Trimming pared 2 bases from V and 2 bases from J, leaving 16 bases between. Germline V gene lookup returns CDR1 GTSNPN and CDR2 SVGIG (reference sequence). CDR3 sequence: CAWSLGRGTTGNTIYF. The CDR3 bases are TGTGCCTGGAGTTTGGGACGAGGGACAACTGGAAACACCATATATTTT.

Concerning this clonotype itself: The final CDR3 position lacks the conserved phenylalanine or tryptophan, pointing to a likely read error. CDR3 nucleotides: TGTGCCAGCAGCATAGAACAATCAGGCGGGGAGCTGTTTTTA. Translation: CASSIEQSGGELFL. The chain employs TRBV11-2 and TRBJ2-2; D not resolved. Germline V gene sequence: CDR1 SGHAT, CDR2 FQNNGV. This CDR3 spans 14 amino acids.

To note about this clonotype: Germline and junction disagree at one end, which may indicate a read error. This chain joins TRBV11-3 and TRBJ2-3, with 7 bases aligning to TRBD1. CDR1 SGHNT and CDR2 YENEEA come from the germline V gene. This CDR3 region has 13 residues. The CDR3, as DNA: TGTGTCAGCTGCTGGCGTGGGACAGATACGCGGTATTTT. Translated: CVSCWRGTDTRYF.

Worth noting for this clonotype: A read error may account for a junction end that differs from germline. The CDR3 coding sequence is TGTGCCAGCAGACCCGGGGGTAACGCCAAAAACATTCAGTATTTC. It translates to CASRPGGNAKNIQYF. The chain is built from TRBV28 and TRBJ2-4, with D perhaps TRBD2 (6 bases). The CDR3 is 15 residues long. Per germline, CDR1 MDHEN and CDR2 SYDVKM.

A note on this clonotype: Germline and junction disagree at one end, which may indicate a read error. The rearrangement uses TRBV11-2 and TRBJ2-1, with no clear D. Germline CDR1 and CDR2: SGHAT and FQNNGV. This CDR3 comprises 14 residues. In DNA form, the CDR3 reads TGTGCCAGCAACTTCCTACCCCAATACAGTGAGCAGTTCTTC. It yields the protein CASNFLPQYSEQFF.

This clonotype appeared a few times. This may be a read error: a much more frequent sequence differs by one nucleotide. The chain is built from TRBV20-1 and TRBJ2-7, with D unclear. Looked up from germline, CDR1 is DFQATT and CDR2 is SNEGSKA (reference sequence). The V gene lost 4 bases and the J gene lost 0 bases, with 4 bases spanning the gap. This CDR3 has 11 residues. The CDR3 nucleotides read TGCAGTGCTATGACCTCCTACGAGCAGTACTTC. It encodes CSAMTSYEQYF.

This clonotype has ten or more counts. V gene TRBV6-2 or TRBV6-3 combines with J gene TRBJ2-2; D uncertain. Per the germline V gene, CDR1 is MNHEY and CDR2 is SVGEGT. Deletions cut 11 bases from V and 6 bases from J, with 10 bases between. The length of the CDR3 is 11 residues. This chain's CDR3 is CAGRFPGELFF. The CDR3 nucleotides are TGTGCCGGACGGTTTCCCGGGGAGCTGTTTTTT.

A remark on this clonotype: The conserved final phenylalanine or tryptophan is absent from the CDR3, which likely points to a read error. The DNA is omitted, as the CDR3 cannot be located on it reliably, and the CDR3 follows TCRdb's listing. The genes are TRBV28 and TRBJ1-5; whether TRBD1, the table's D call, matches the DNA was not checked. The CDR3 is made up of 16 amino acids, end residues included. The V gene's germline CDR1 is MDHEN and CDR2 SYDVKM. This CDR3 is CASSLVPTAGRQPKHL.

This clonotype was detected only once. V and J are TRBV20-1 and TRBJ2-2; 10 positions match TRBD2. Germline lookup yields CDR1 DFQATT and CDR2 SNEGSKA (reference sequence). J was trimmed by 4 bases and V by 6 bases; bases with no gene match: 5. This CDR3 contains 14 residues. The CDR3 spells CSAPLAGCTGELFF. The CDR3 bases are TGCAGTGCACCACTAGCGGGATGCACCGGGGAGCTGTTTTTT.

As concerns this clonotype: The CDR3 carries no conserved terminal phenylalanine or tryptophan, so it likely arises from a read error. The chain joins TRBV11-2 to TRBJ2-1; TRBD2 matches at 10 bases. J lost 11 bases, V lost 5 bases, and 12 bases had no gene match. This CDR3 is 15 amino acids long. Germline lookup yields CDR1 SGHAT and CDR2 FQNNGV. CDR3 sequence reads: CASSLNPSGRYKQFC. The CDR3 nucleotides are TGTGCCAGCAGCCTTAACCCTAGCGGGAGATATAAGCAGTTCTGC.

This clonotype was observed many times. The chain joins TRBV12-3 or TRBV12-4 to TRBJ2-2, with no clear D. This CDR3 is built from 13 residues. Trimming removed 6 bases at V and 2 bases at J, with 7 bases between. The CDR3 is CASSSLNTGELFF. The CDR3 DNA follows: TGTGCCAGCAGCTCCTTAAACACCGGGGAGCTGTTTTTT.

A remark on this clonotype: This clone may be a read error of a much larger clone one base away. The rearrangement uses TRBV20-1 and TRBJ2-1, with TRBD2 identical over 14 bases. Germline values: CDR1 DFQATT, CDR2 SNEGSKA (reference sequence). The CDR3 is 16 amino acids. After removal of 4 bases from V and 11 bases from J, the junction contained 13 bases not matched to a gene. As DNA, the CDR3 is TGCAGTGCTATCGGGACTAGCGGGAGCTCTCGTAATCAGCAGTTCTTC. Amino acid sequence: CSAIGTSGSSRNQQFF.

As concerns this clonotype: One junction end does not reproduce the germline sequence, and a read error may be involved. The chain uses TRBV6-1 and TRBJ2-5; 8 bases agree with TRBD1. Germline V gives CDR1 MNHNS, CDR2 SASEGT. The CDR3 runs 15 residues. The CDR3 DNA reads TGTGCCTGCAGTGAAGCCTCAGGGGGCAGGGCGACCCAGTACTTC. Its translation is CACSEASGGRATQYF.

Points on this clonotype: A single base separates this from a much larger clone, so it may be a read error. The chain has TRBV20-1 and TRBJ2-2, with TRBD2 as a possible D gene (5 bases). From germline, CDR1 is DFQATT and CDR2 SNEGSKA (reference sequence). Trimming took off 6 bases at V and 6 bases at J, with 20 bases between the two ends. The CDR3 is 15 residues long. The CDR3 sequence is CSAPLELGGAGELFF. The CDR3 DNA reads as TGCAGTGCCCCACTAGAATTGGGTGGGGCCGGGGAGCTGTTTTTT.

Concerning this clonotype: A read error may explain this, as a much larger clone is one base away. This chain links TRBV6-1 with TRBJ2-1, with TRBD2 matching over 7 bases. Losses at the gene ends were 7 bases for V and 8 bases for J; bases not matched to a gene: 8. Germline CDR1 is MNHNS and CDR2 is SASEGT. The CDR3 is 13 amino acids. The CDR3 here is CASTNRRGDEQFF. CDR3 sequence (DNA): TGTGCCAGCACTAATCGACGGGGGGATGAGCAGTTCTTC.

This clonotype has a handful of counts. One junction end disagrees with the germline gene, perhaps due to a read error. This chain links TRBV4-1 with TRBJ2-1; 8 nucleotides align to TRBD2. Germline loops: CDR1 MGHRA, CDR2 YSYEKL. This CDR3 is 14 amino acids long. CDR3: CASRGSGGPNEQSF. Here the CDR3 DNA reads TGCGCCAGCAGGGGATCGGGAGGGCCCAATGAGCAGTCCTTC.

The chain employs TRBV10-3 and TRBJ2-1, with D perhaps matching TRBD2 (5 bases). CDR3 length: 18 residues. Germline V gene data show CDR1 as ENHRY and CDR2 as SYGVKD. V was cut by 4 bases and J by 2 bases, with 21 bases left in between. For the CDR3, the DNA is TGTGCCATCAGTGGGGCTAGCTGGAGCATTCGAGCCTACAATGAGCAGTTCTTC. Amino acids: CAISGASWSIRAYNEQFF.

Concerning this clonotype: The CDR3 carries no conserved terminal phenylalanine or tryptophan, so it likely arises from a read error. The V gene is TRBV6-5, the J gene TRBJ2-2; 12 nucleotides align to TRBD2. This CDR3 has 16 residues. Germline values: CDR1 MNHEY, CDR2 SVGAGI. The CDR3 region has the DNA TGTGCCAGCAGTAAGACTAGCGGGAGTTCTCCCGGGAAGCTGTTTTCT. Protein product: CASSKTSGSSPGKLFS.

This clonotype was seen only a few times. The CDR3 does not end in the conserved phenylalanine or tryptophan, so this is likely a read error. This sequence joins TRBV10-3 and TRBJ2-7, with a tentative D call TRBD1 (5 bases). Germline V gene lookup returns CDR1 ENHRY and CDR2 SYGVKD. The CDR3 runs 13 residues. CDR3 in amino acids: CAISQTDFYVQYI. The CDR3 region has the DNA TGTGCCATCAGCCAGACAGACTTCTACGTGCAGTACATC.

As to this clonotype: A much larger clone is a single base away; this may be a read error. Without the conserved terminal phenylalanine or tryptophan, this CDR3 likely stems from a read error. This sequence joins TRBV6-5 and TRBJ2-7; D assignment may be TRBD1 or TRBD2 (5 bases each). Per the germline V gene, CDR1 is MNHEY and CDR2 is SVGAGI. V dropped 7 bases and J dropped 2 bases, with 12 bases sitting between them. The CDR3 spans 13 residues. CDR3 in DNA: TGTGCCAGCACCTCGGGGCTAACCTACGAGCAGTACTCC. Its protein product is CASTSGLTYEQYS.

Comment on this clonotype: A much larger clone differs from this one at a single base, so this may be a read error. The chain carries TRBV10-3 and TRBJ1-2, with D possibly TRBD1 on 5 matching bases. Trimming pared 7 bases from V and 3 bases from J, leaving 15 bases between. Looked up from germline, CDR1 is ENHRY and CDR2 is SYGVKD. The CDR3 has 14 amino acids. The chain's CDR3 is CAIILRDFDYGYTF. CDR3 bases: TGTGCCATCATACTCAGGGATTTTGACTATGGCTACACCTTC.

This clonotype has a single count. Relative to the germline gene, one junction end is altered; a read error may explain this. The CDR3 loop reads CPISESMADGGLFF. Here the CDR3 DNA reads TGTCCCATCAGTGAGTCGATGGCAGACGGCGGGCTGTTTTTT. This chain uses TRBV10-3 with TRBJ2-2; D unclear. This CDR3 has 14 residues. CDR1 is ENHRY and CDR2 is SYGVKD in the germline V gene.

With regard to this clonotype: Because it lacks the conserved phenylalanine or tryptophan at the end, this CDR3 is likely a read error. The chain recombines TRBV11-3 with TRBJ2-3; maybe TRBD1 (5 bases). The CDR3 is 13 amino acids. CDR1 is SGHNT, CDR2 YENEEA, per germline. Deletions cut 7 bases from V and 6 bases from J, with 14 bases between. The CDR3 spells CASNWTQRDTQYS. The CDR3 DNA reads as TGTGCCAGCAACTGGACACAACGGGATACGCAGTATTCT.

The gene calls are TRBV4-1 and TRBJ1-1, with D possibly TRBD1 on 6 matching bases. V shed 3 bases and J shed 1 base, with 12 bases lying between them. The CDR3 contains 15 residues. Germline lookup yields CDR1 MGHRA and CDR2 YSYEKL. Here the CDR3 DNA reads TGCGCCAGCAGCCATCGTTACAGGGCGAACACTGAAGCTTTCTTT. It codes for CASSHRYRANTEAFF.

V is TRBV5-1 and J is TRBJ2-1, with TRBD2 as a possible D gene (6 bases). CDR1 and CDR2 from the germline V gene are SGHRS and YFSETQ. Trimming stripped 0 bases from V and 8 bases from J, with 21 bases between. The CDR3 is 17 amino acids. The DNA for the CDR3 is TGCGCCAGCAGCTTGGGGATTAGCGTTGGGCGGGACTATGAGCAGTTCTTC. It codes for CASSLGISVGRDYEQFF.